Included here is one TCR beta chain sequence, with context. Its antigen is still unknown. Base qualities were left out, and no much larger clone turns up one base away. In light of the paper, this sample's treatment or condition label describes: allogeneic hematopoietic cell transplantation with graft depleted of TCRalphabeta T cells and CD19 B cells. TCRalphabeta/CD19-depleted allogeneic hematopoietic cell grafts were given to the transplant recipients, all of whom were children. This specimen belongs to a study of T-cell reconstitution after alpha-beta-depleted transplantation in children listed by TCRdb under 2016. Regarding the study in general: Using TCR repertoire profiling, the study quantitatively followed how T-cell immune reconstitution unfolded in children after TCRalphabeta/CD19-depleted allogeneic hematopoietic cell transplantation. Study-level results and caveats: Hyperexpanded clone frequencies declined over subsequent months; after one year, T-cell counts and TCRbeta diversity were mostly attributed to newly produced T cells. In some patients, the high TCRbeta diversity seen at day 60 was put down to recipient T cells and intrathymic progenitors that had survived conditioning. About two months after transplant, the apparently early recovery of alphabetaT-cell counts reportedly depended on just several hundred clones that had expanded rapidly and came from non-depleted graft cells.

The library was made by PCR. Reads for this sample came from an Illumina HiSeq 2500. Molecular barcoding was employed in the preparation of TCR libraries, with unique molecular identifiers being used to normalize TCRbeta repertoire quantification. The public reads were run again by TCRdb, first through fastp at Q25 and then through MiXCR, and only productive beta chains were kept. Rows are unified per CDR3 protein, each entry keeping the most common DNA and genes. For this sample there are about 980,000 distinct CDR3 sequences; 25% to 35% appear just once. The ten largest clones add up to roughly 31% of the sample. This TCR derives from a boy younger than two who had a stem cell transplant for SCID, so the T cells may come from the graft donor. Sequenced here: PBMCs, mostly from graft donor cells, sampled 360 days after TCRalphabeta/CD19-depleted stem cell transplant.

The CDR3 region: CASSLSTTDTQYF. The bases are TGTGCCAGCAGCTTATCGACCACAGATACGCAGTATTTT. This chain is built from TRBV7-7 and TRBJ2-3, with the D gene too uncertain to name. CDR1 is given as SSHAT and CDR2 as FNYEAQ, both from the germline V gene (reference sequence). From the cysteine up to the phenylalanine, the CDR3 has a length of 13 residues. Only CDR3 DNA is held: 39 bases, read in frame from base 1. The V end loses 2 bases and the J end loses 2 bases, and a stretch of 5 bases separates them.